This T cell receptor beta chain was observed in a study of blood T cells in healthy people across ages. Study findings and constraints: Possibly confounding the expanded clonotype changes was the fact that donor CMV status was unknown. Older individuals had lower TCR beta diversity per million T cells (the decline was roughly linear).

CDR3 length: 13 residues. J lost 11 bases, V lost 4 bases, and 5 bases had no gene match. Germline-derived CDR1 and CDR2 are SGHDT and YYEEEE. Next came a second PCR, run for roughly 7 to 12 cycles, which used a sample-barcoded 5' primer along with a J-beta primer mix. Each CDR3 protein is one row after TCRdb ran MiXCR on the 5' RACE reads. The profile shows around 2 million distinct CDR3 sequences, approximately 39% of them singletons. Roughly 10 milliliters of peripheral blood were drawn from each donor. A note on this clonotype: Its antigen is unidentified.

The sample comprised blood. The V and J genes are TRBV5-6 and TRBJ1-5, with 11 bases matching TRBD1. This receptor was identified in a human donor in good health. Here the CDR3 DNA reads TGTGCCAGCAGCCTCGGGACAGGGGGATCCCAGCATTTT. Protein: CASSLGTGGSQHF.